The present T cell receptor beta chain was sequenced within a study of blood T cells in healthy people across ages. With a J-beta primer mix and a sample-barcoded 5' primer, a second PCR ran roughly 6 to 11 cycles. TCRdb re-called the 5' RACE reads through MiXCR, storing one row per CDR3 protein. This sample has just over 1 million distinct CDR3 sequences; less than 50% occur once, and the top ten carry approximately 19%. This clonotype was counted a few times. Germline loops: CDR1 MDHEN, CDR2 SYDVKM. This CDR3 comprises 14 residues. After removal of 2 bases from V and 2 bases from J, the junction contained 3 bases not matched to a gene.

Sequencing was performed on blood. The chain combines TRBV28 with TRBJ2-7; 7 positions agree with TRBD1. The TCR originated in a woman aged 55-75 years in good health. As DNA, the CDR3 is TGTGCCAGCAGTTTAACAGGGGACGCCTACGAGCAGTACTTC. This gives the protein CASSLTGDAYEQYF.